The 29 T cell receptor beta chains below come from one sample, sequenced in a study of shared T cell receptors in the human thymus. The data were produced by immunoSEQ multiplex PCR, yet TCRdb's version contains in-frame clones alone and is incomplete. Here the sample spans some 700,000 clones, approximately 88% being singletons. The data were also submitted as part of a second study, on human thymus T cells.

The sequencing input was thymocytes. The receptors were gathered from a boy under two years old with a congenital heart defect.

J is TRBJ2-7 and V is TRBV5-5; 7 bases are shared with TRBD2. V lost 2 bases to trimming and J lost 1 base; unmatched junction nucleotides: 3. Germline CDR1 is SGHKS and CDR2 is YYEKEE (reference sequence). The CDR3 covers 14 residues. The CDR3, as DNA: TGTGCCAGCAGCTTCCGGCGGGAGTCCTACGAGCAGTACTTC. Translation: CASSFRRESYEQYF.

This sequence joins TRBV4-1 and TRBJ2-1; D uncertain. V was trimmed by 0 bases and J by 2 bases, leaving 14 bases between them. Germline assignment: CDR1 MGHRA and CDR2 YSYEKL. This CDR3 comprises 17 residues. In nucleotides, the CDR3 is TGCGCCAGCAGCCAAGATATCTTAAACAGCCCCTACAATGAGCAGTTCTTC. It encodes CASSQDILNSPYNEQFF.

The chain uses TRBV2 and TRBJ2-1; possible D gene TRBD2, 5 bases. This CDR3 has 13 amino acids. Deletions cut 3 bases from V and 8 bases from J, with 11 bases between. The germline V gene has CDR1 SNHLY and CDR2 FYNNEI. CDR3: CASSDRVEDEQFF. CDR3 nucleotides: TGTGCCAGCAGTGATAGGGTGGAGGATGAGCAGTTCTTC.

The chain is built from TRBV6-5 and TRBJ2-3; 7 nucleotides match TRBD1. The CDR3 has 14 amino acids. V lost 2 bases to trimming and J lost 4 bases; unmatched junction nucleotides: 3. Germline V gene sequence: CDR1 MNHEY, CDR2 SVGAGI. As DNA, the CDR3 is TGTGCCAGCAGTTACCCCGACAGGGCAGATACGCAGTATTTT. Its protein is CASSYPDRADTQYF.

This chain connects TRBV6-6 to TRBJ1-5, with D hard to call. This CDR3 region has 15 residues. CDR1 and CDR2 (germline): MNHNY, SVGAGI (reference sequence). V shed 2 bases and J shed 2 bases, with 10 bases lying between them. Here the CDR3 DNA reads TGTGCCAGCAGTTACAAAGAGGTTCGCAATCAGCCCCAGCATTTT. It encodes CASSYKEVRNQPQHF.

The sample holds one count of this clone. This chain links TRBV7-3 with TRBJ2-1; 11 bases align to TRBD1. CDR3 size: 14 residues. V gave up 4 bases and J gave up 8 bases; unmatched junction bases: 4. Germline CDR1 reads SGHTA; CDR2 reads FQGTGA. This chain's CDR3 is CASSSRTGGDEQFF. CDR3 bases: TGTGCCAGCAGCTCCAGGACAGGGGGCGATGAGCAGTTCTTC.

V gene TRBV7-9 combines with J gene TRBJ2-7; TRBD2 matches 15 bases. CDR3 length: 17 residues. The junction had 10 bases not matched to a gene; V was cut back by 4 bases and J by 6 bases. Germline assignment: CDR1 SEHNR and CDR2 FQNEAQ (reference sequence). The DNA for the CDR3 is TGTGCCAGCAGCTACGGACTAGCGGGAGGGGATGACGCCGAGCAGTACTTC. This gives the protein CASSYGLAGGDDAEQYF.

The V call is TRBV18, the J call TRBJ2-1; 13 bases are shared with TRBD2. Germline lookup yields CDR1 KGHSH and CDR2 LQKENI. The CDR3 covers 16 residues. J lost 9 bases, V lost 3 bases, and 8 bases had no gene match. The CDR3 DNA follows: TGTGCCAGCTCACCTTTAGGACTAGCGGGAGCAGTTGAGCAGTTCTTC. Encoded protein: CASSPLGLAGAVEQFF.

CDR3 residues: CASRPAGQTYEQYF. As DNA, the CDR3 is TGTGCCAGCAGACCGGCGGGACAGACCTACGAGCAGTACTTC. The J gene is TRBJ2-7, the V gene TRBV7-8, with D maybe TRBD1 (7 bases). V was trimmed by 6 bases and J by 2 bases, leaving 14 bases between them. Germline CDR1 is SGHVS and CDR2 is FQNEAQ. The CDR3 is 14 amino acids.

The chain employs TRBV5-8 and TRBJ2-7; D possibly corresponds to TRBD1 (5 bases). Looked up from germline, CDR1 is SGHTS and CDR2 is YDEGEE. The V and J ends lost 4 bases and 11 bases respectively, with 16 bases between them. This CDR3 comprises 12 residues. CDR3 DNA sequence: TGTGCCAGCAGCACCCGAGTCAGGGCGGAGTACTTC. Its translation is CASSTRVRAEYF. The full variable domain, its missing parts supplied by reference TRBV5-8 and TRBJ2-7, is EAGVTQSPTHLIKTRGQQATLRCSPISGHTSVYWYQQALGLGLQFLLWYDEGEERNRGNFPPRFSGRQFPNYSSELNVNALELEDSALYLCASSTRVRAEYFGPGTRLTVT.

The CDR3 is CASSPDSKNDTEAFF. In DNA, the CDR3 is TGTGCCAGCAGCCCCGACAGTAAGAATGACACTGAAGCTTTCTTT. This sequence joins TRBV11-2 and TRBJ1-1; TRBD1 might be the D (5 bases). Trimming removed 5 bases from V and 3 bases from J, with 16 bases in between. The CDR3 is made up of 15 amino acids. Germline CDR1 and CDR2: SGHAT and FQNNGV.

This clone showed up just once. The gene calls are TRBV5-1 and TRBJ2-7, with 7 bases fitting TRBD1. After removal of 1 base from V and 2 bases from J, the junction contained 6 bases not matched to a gene. Germline CDR1 SGHRS, CDR2 YFSETQ. The CDR3 is 15 amino acids. CDR3 loop: CASSLTGQSAYEQYF. For the CDR3, the DNA is TGCGCCAGCAGCTTGACGGGACAGTCCGCCTACGAGCAGTACTTC.

The genes are TRBV29-1 and TRBJ2-3, with D perhaps matching TRBD2 (6 bases). V lost 6 bases to trimming and J lost 2 bases, with 24 bases between them. The germline gives CDR1 SQVTM, CDR2 ANQGSEA. This CDR3 has 17 residues. The CDR3 DNA reads as TGCAGCGTAGCCCCGGGACTCCCCCGGGGGACCACAGATACGCAGTATTTT. It is translated as CSVAPGLPRGTTDTQYF.

The chain recombines TRBV2 with TRBJ2-1; TRBD2 is a possible D gene (6 bases). V was cut by 3 bases and J by 6 bases, with 12 bases left in between. Germline values: CDR1 SNHLY, CDR2 FYNNEI. This CDR3 contains 14 residues. In DNA, the CDR3 is TGTGCCAGCAGTGACGGAAACGGGGGCAATGAGCAGTTCTTC. It is translated as CASSDGNGGNEQFF. The variable domain in full, with the rest retrieved from reference TRBV2 and TRBJ2-1, is EPEVTQTPSHQVTQMGQEVILRCVPISNHLYFYWYRQILGQKVEFLVSFYNNEISEKSEIFDDQFSVERPDGSNFTLKIRSTKLEDSAMYFCASSDGNGGNEQFFGPGTRLTVL.

The chain joins TRBV4-1 to TRBJ2-1; 9 nucleotides line up with TRBD2. Germline lookup yields CDR1 MGHRA and CDR2 YSYEKL. V lost 3 bases to trimming and J lost 5 bases; unmatched junction nucleotides: 11. This CDR3 has 17 residues. CDR3 nucleotides: TGCGCCAGCAGCCAGCTCATACTGGCGGGAGGGCACAATGAGCAGTTCTTC. Protein sequence: CASSQLILAGGHNEQFF.

This clone was seen just once. The V and J genes are TRBV5-1 and TRBJ1-1, with a possible D match to TRBD1 (6 bases). Deletions cut 0 bases from V and 4 bases from J, with 25 bases between. The CDR3 is made up of 19 amino acids. Germline V CDR1 and CDR2: SGHRS, YFSETQ. The CDR3 coding sequence is TGCGCCAGCAGCTTGGGTATTATCGGGGGGCAGCGGCGGGGCACTGAAGCTTTCTTT. It translates to CASSLGIIGGQRRGTEAFF.

The chain joins TRBV6-5 to TRBJ1-1; possibly TRBD1 for D (5 bases). This CDR3 is built from 15 residues. V was pared by 6 bases and J by 1 base, with 15 bases between. Germline V lookup: CDR1 MNHEY, CDR2 SVGAGI. The CDR3 here is CASSFRRGANTEAFF. The DNA for the CDR3 is TGTGCCAGCAGCTTTAGGAGGGGAGCGAACACTGAAGCTTTCTTT.

The V call is TRBV21-1, the J call TRBJ1-5. TRBV21-1 is labeled a pseudogene. This CDR3 contains 15 residues. This chain's CDR3 is CASRWGGWEDQPQHF. The CDR3, as DNA: TGTGCCAGCAGGTGGGGAGGGTGGGAGGATCAGCCCCAGCATTTT.

The rearrangement uses TRBV27 and TRBJ2-1; 8 nucleotides align to TRBD2. CDR1 is MNHEY and CDR2 is SMNVEV in the germline V gene (reference sequence). The CDR3 spans 19 residues. The V gene end was trimmed by 1 base and the J gene end by 6 bases; junction bases not matched to a gene: 17. The CDR3 is CASSLFFSGGLFSPNEQFF. CDR3 sequence (DNA): TGTGCCAGCAGTTTATTCTTCTCGGGAGGGCTCTTTTCACCCAATGAGCAGTTCTTC.

The rearrangement joins TRBV4-1 to TRBJ2-1, with 8 nucleotides matching TRBD2. Trimming removed 1 base from V and 12 bases from J; junction bases left unmatched: 5. The CDR3 length is 13 residues. Germline CDR1 MGHRA, CDR2 YSYEKL. CDR3 amino acids: CASSQAVAGRQFF. CDR3 DNA: TGCGCCAGCAGCCAAGCCGTAGCGGGAAGGCAGTTCTTC.

The genes are TRBV10-1 and TRBJ2-3, with a weak D call TRBD2 (7 bases). The CDR3 has 16 residues. The V end lost 1 base, the J end lost 1 base, and 12 bases lay between the germline ends. Germline V CDR1 and CDR2: WNHNN, SYGVQD (reference sequence). CDR3 DNA sequence: TGCGCCAGCAGTGAGTTGAGGGAGGGGGGCACAGATACGCAGTATTTT. Translated, it gives CASSELREGGTDTQYF.

This CDR3 reads CASSTGTGGSPYNSPLHF. In DNA, the CDR3 is TGTGCCAGCAGCACCGGGACAGGGGGCAGCCCCTATAATTCACCCCTCCACTTT. The J gene is TRBJ1-6, the V gene TRBV5-6; 12 positions agree with TRBD1. The germline V gene encodes CDR1 SGHDT and CDR2 YYEEEE. Trimming removed 4 bases from V and 2 bases from J; junction bases left unmatched: 7. This CDR3 is built from 18 residues.

This rearrangement joins TRBV9 to TRBJ1-2; weak D call: TRBD1 (6 bases). Germline assignment: CDR1 SGDLS and CDR2 YYNGEE. Trimming took 0 bases from V and 2 from J, leaving 17 bases between them. The CDR3 has 17 residues. CDR3 DNA sequence: TGTGCCAGCAGCGTAGTCACCACAGGGACGATAAACTATGGCTACACCTTC. Residues: CASSVVTTGTINYGYTF. Full variable domain (rest looked up from reference TRBV9 and TRBJ1-2): DSGVTQTPKHLITATGQRVTLRCSPRSGDLSVYWYQQSLDQGLQFLIQYYNGEERAKGNILERFSAQQFPDLHSELNLSSLELGDSALYFCASSVVTTGTINYGYTFGSGTRLTVV.

The V call is TRBV5-4, the J call TRBJ2-1; 9 bases match TRBD2. V lost 3 bases to trimming and J lost 7 bases; unmatched junction nucleotides: 5. There are 14 residues in the CDR3. The germline CDR1 and CDR2 sequences are SGHNT and YYREEE (reference sequence). The DNA for the CDR3 is TGTGCCAGCAGCTCCGGGACTAGCCGGAATGAGCAGTTCTTC. It encodes CASSSGTSRNEQFF.

This rearrangement joins TRBV10-1 to TRBJ2-7; no definite D call. There are 13 residues in the CDR3. Germline V gene sequence: CDR1 WNHNN, CDR2 SYGVQD (reference sequence). V was pared by 4 bases and J by 7 bases, with 14 bases between. The CDR3 DNA is TGCGCCAGCAGTGCACGATGGTACGGGGAGCAGTACTTC. This encodes CASSARWYGEQYF.

This chain connects TRBV5-8 to TRBJ2-2; D unresolved. The germline V gene encodes CDR1 SGHTS and CDR2 YDEGEE. The CDR3 contains 14 residues. The V gene lost 6 bases and the J gene lost 1 base, with 10 bases spanning the gap. The CDR3 region is CASTLLRNTGELFF. The CDR3 region has the DNA TGTGCCAGCACACTACTTCGGAACACCGGGGAGCTGTTTTTT.

CDR3 protein: CASSQDTGERDQPQHF. CDR3 in DNA: TGCGCCAGCAGCCAAGATACAGGGGAGAGGGATCAGCCCCAGCATTTT. The chain is built from TRBV4-3 and TRBJ1-5; TRBD1 matches at 7 bases. The CDR3 sequence is 16 residues long. The ends lost 0 bases at V and 5 bases at J; junction bases unmatched: 7. Germline V lookup: CDR1 LGHNA, CDR2 YSLEER.

The chain employs TRBV11-2 and TRBJ2-7; D might be TRBD2 (5 bases). Per the germline V gene, CDR1 is SGHAT and CDR2 is FQNNGV. This CDR3 is built from 17 residues. V was pared by 1 base and J by 2 bases, with 18 bases between. The chain's CDR3 is CASSLVGGELAPYEQYF. CDR3 DNA sequence: TGTGCCAGCAGCTTAGTTGGAGGAGAGCTAGCCCCCTACGAGCAGTACTTC. The variable domain in full, with the rest retrieved from reference TRBV11-2 and TRBJ2-7, is EAGVAQSPRYKIIEKRQSVAFWCNPISGHATLYWYQQILGQGPKLLIQFQNNGVVDDSQLPKDRFSAERLKGVDSTLKIQPAKLEDSAVYLCASSLVGGELAPYEQYFGPGTRLTVT.

This clone was counted once. The chain combines TRBV25-1 with TRBJ2-7, with D unresolved. The CDR3 loop spans 13 amino acids. The V gene lost 3 bases and the J gene lost 1 base, with 7 bases spanning the gap. Germline lookup yields CDR1 MGHDK and CDR2 SYGVNS. This CDR3 is CASSEAVSYEQYF. The DNA of the CDR3 is TGTGCCAGCAGTGAGGCCGTTTCCTACGAGCAGTACTTC.